This T cell receptor beta chain derives from a study of T cell responses to AZD1222 COVID-19 vaccine (dated by TCRdb to 2020 to 2022). Turning to the overall study: AZD1222 recipients given second doses at about 4 weeks or at about 12 weeks were pooled, since spike-specific TCR depth and breadth were not found to differ between the two schedules. A total of 230 to 250 trial participants underwent TCR sequencing, of whom nearly 210 received two doses of AZD1222 and about 25 received two doses of the MenACWY control vaccine. Enrollment into the trials was organized by age into subgroups of 18-55, 56-69 and 70-plus years, and those subgroups contained roughly 150, 30 and 60 TCR-sequenced participants, respectively.

Results the study describes overall, beyond this receptor: Most participants were white British and females outnumbered males, and the authors suggested that clonal diversity may have been underestimated. Only a handful of AZD1222 recipients were SARS-CoV-2 seropositive at baseline, limiting conclusions about previously exposed vaccinees. Reportedly, almost half of the unique spike-specific TCRs recognized epitopes lying outside the regions that are mutated in the B.1.351 and B.1.1.7 variants. Because no day 14 peak-response samples were available, repertoires were characterized only after the peak T cell response. The whole spike protein was spanned by vaccine-associated CD4 TCRs, and dominant responses were seen in regions 160-218 and 743-854. The 56-69-year group was small, and its depth increase did not reach significance, likely because of low power. A significant rise in spike-specific TCR breadth and depth was observed after two AZD1222 doses relative to day 0 and relative to MenACWY recipients.

The germline V gene gives CDR1 as SGHVS and CDR2 as FQNEAQ. Compared with germline, V lacks 5 bases and J lacks 2 bases; bases without a gene match: 3. From cysteine to phenylalanine, the CDR3 is 14 amino acids long. The CDR3 DNA has 42 bases and is translated from base 1. The CDR3 regions of human TCRbeta chains were analyzed by immunosequencing. The authors' pipeline ran thus. TCRs in the repertoires were compared against a reference library of SARS-CoV-2-specific TCRs that had been generated with the MIRA antigen-specificity platform. Breadth was defined as the fraction of unique TCRs that were SARS-CoV-2-associated, and depth was defined as the fraction of total T cells that were SARS-CoV-2-associated. Using the MIRA data, every spike-specific TCR was mapped to the spike region that the TCR reacted to and assigned to either a CD4 or a CD8 class. Log10-transformed breadth and depth values were compared by one-way ANOVA with Sidak's multiple comparisons tests. The immuneACCESS repertoire file appears here via TCRdb, limited to in-frame rearrangements. These files lack a portion of the clones; in checked studies, under half of the deficit traces to unresolved V genes, and the cause of the others is not known. V, J and clone size are taken as reported in that table, and D and trimming were inferred from the DNA itself. The sample has about 140,000 clones on record, approximately 92% of them singletons. The ten largest account for more than 4.5% of the sample.

Remarks on this clone: What antigen it recognizes has not been identified. Base qualities are missing; no much larger clone stands one base away.

This specimen's time point label, per the study, means: baseline before first vaccination. Vaccinee samples were obtained from the UK trials COV001 and COV002, which included a single-blind randomized controlled phase 2/3 trial of AZD1222 (ChAdOx1 nCoV-19) in healthy adults. For TCRbeta chain sequencing, PBMC samples from trial participants were taken at day 0 and at day 28 after the second dose. This chain joins TRBV7-8 to TRBJ1-5; 7 bases in the junction line up with TRBD1. The clonotype comes from an adult in good health. Sequences were derived from peripheral blood, sampled on day 0 of AZD1222 vaccination. The CDR3 region: CASSRGQGNQPQHF. The nucleotides are TGTGCCAGCAGCCGAGGACAGGGCAATCAGCCCCAGCATTTT.